The T cell receptor (beta chain) described here comes from a study of vaccination and CD4 T cells after COVID-19. Across the whole study: The post-COVID sampling time was a median about 100 days after diagnosis, ranging from 35 to 161.

Sequencing of cultured CD4+ T cell DNA used the Oncomine TCR Beta short-read assay. Investigators obtained genomic DNA by extraction from cultured CD4+ T cells. TCRdb recomputed calls from the PCR reads with MiXCR, one row per CDR3 protein. Among about 2,900 distinct CDR3 sequences, roughly 28% were seen once, and the ten largest hold around 41%. Regarding treatment: approximately 11-day PBMC culture with coronavirus spike peptide pools or control peptides (ViraFEST assay). Pre-COVID-19 pandemic sampling (2011-2018) yielded the unexposed donor's CD4+ T cells. First, ViraFEST expanded antigen-specific T cells with peptide pools, and next it sequenced the TCRs. IL-2 at 9.5 to 10 IU/ml and peptide pools at approximately 10 ug/ml were added to PBMCs cultured at about 2 million per well. This clonotype showed up just a few times. Its target is not known. The receptor was derived from a human donor in good health. Source material: CD4+ T cells from blood, cultured in vitro.

CDR3 protein: CSASRRTSGQETQYF. CDR3 DNA sequence: TGCAGTGCTAGTCGTCGGACTAGCGGGCAAGAGACCCAGTACTTC. The rearrangement links TRBV20-1 to TRBJ2-5; 11 bases align to TRBD2. Per the germline V gene, CDR1 is DFQATT and CDR2 is SNEGSKA (reference sequence). CDR3 length: 15 amino acids. V shed 3 bases, J shed 2 bases, and the junction held 5 bases outside the gene matches.